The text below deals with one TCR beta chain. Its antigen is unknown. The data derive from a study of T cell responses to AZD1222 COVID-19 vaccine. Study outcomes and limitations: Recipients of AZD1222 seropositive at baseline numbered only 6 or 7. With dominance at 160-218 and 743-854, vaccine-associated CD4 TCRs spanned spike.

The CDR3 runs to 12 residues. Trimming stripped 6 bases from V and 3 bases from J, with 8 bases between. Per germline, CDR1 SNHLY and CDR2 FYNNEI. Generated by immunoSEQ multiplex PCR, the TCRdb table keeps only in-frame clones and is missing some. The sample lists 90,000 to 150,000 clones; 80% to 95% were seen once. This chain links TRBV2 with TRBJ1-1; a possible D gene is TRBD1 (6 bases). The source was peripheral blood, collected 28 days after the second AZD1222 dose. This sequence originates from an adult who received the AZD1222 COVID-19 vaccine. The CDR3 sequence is CASRRGDTEAFF. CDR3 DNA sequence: TGTGCCAGCAGGAGGGGGGACACTGAAGCTTTCTTT.